A single sample is the source of the 5 T cell receptor beta chains below, sequenced in a study of blood T cell repertoires in COVID-19. The table came from immunoSEQ multiplex PCR; TCRdb's copy has only in-frame clones and leaves some out. The sample gives 120,000 or so clones, 85% to 90% of which show up once; 3.8% is in the top ten. Material for sequencing was peripheral blood. The receptors stem from a woman aged 55-70 years with COVID-19, enrolled during active disease.

V and J are TRBV20-1 and TRBJ2-3, with D tentatively TRBD1 (5 bases). The CDR3 spans 13 residues. Germline CDR1 is DFQATT and CDR2 is SNEGSKA (reference sequence). Deletions cut 3 bases from V and 3 bases from J, with 10 bases between. The CDR3 bases are TGCAGTGCTAGTAAGCGACAGACAGATACGCAGTATTTT. This codes for CSASKRQTDTQYF.

V and J are TRBV19 and TRBJ1-4, with D possibly TRBD1 on 6 matching bases. Germline V gene lookup returns CDR1 LNHDA and CDR2 SQIVND (reference sequence). The CDR3 consists of 16 residues. The V and J ends lost 6 bases and 5 bases respectively, with 19 bases between them. The DNA of the CDR3 is TGTGCCAGTAGAATCGGGAACACAGGGCCGAATGAAAAACTGTTTTTT. Protein product: CASRIGNTGPNEKLFF.

This clone was observed once. This chain joins TRBV9 and TRBJ2-2, with TRBD1 as a possible D gene (5 bases). CDR3 size: 13 residues. CDR1 SGDLS and CDR2 YYNGEE come from the germline V gene. The V and J ends lost 4 bases and 6 bases respectively, with 10 bases between them. CDR3 residues: CASSPRGSGELFF. CDR3 sequence (DNA): TGTGCCAGCAGCCCAAGGGGATCCGGGGAGCTGTTTTTT.

This sequence joins TRBV29-1 and TRBJ1-1; D is possibly TRBD1 (6 bases). Trimming shortened V by 6 bases and J by 7 bases, and 15 bases separated the two germline ends. CDR1 is SQVTM, CDR2 ANQGSEA, per germline. This CDR3 comprises 12 residues. The CDR3 nucleotides read TGCAGCGTCGCAATCCAGGGACATGAAGCTTTCTTT. It codes for CSVAIQGHEAFF.

V and J are TRBV6-1 and TRBJ2-2; 10 bases line up with TRBD2. The CDR3 totals 16 residues. In germline, CDR1 is MNHNS, CDR2 SASEGT. V was clipped by 3 bases and J by 7 bases; unmatched bases: 8. CDR3 loop: CASSEQRGGYFGELFF. Written as DNA, the CDR3 is TGTGCCAGCAGTGAGCAGCGGGGGGGTTATTTCGGGGAGCTGTTTTTT.